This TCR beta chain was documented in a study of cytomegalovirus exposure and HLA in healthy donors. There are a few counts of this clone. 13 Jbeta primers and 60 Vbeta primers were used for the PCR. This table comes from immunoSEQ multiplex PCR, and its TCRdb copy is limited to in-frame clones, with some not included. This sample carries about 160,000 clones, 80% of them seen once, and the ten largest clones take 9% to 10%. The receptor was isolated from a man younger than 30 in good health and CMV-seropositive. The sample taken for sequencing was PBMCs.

Written as DNA, the CDR3 is TGTGCCAGCCTCAAACCAAGAGGGACTAGCGGGAGTAGGTCCTACGAGCAGTACTTC. It encodes CASLKPRGTSGSRSYEQYF. V is TRBV28 and J is TRBJ2-7, with 14 bases identical to TRBD2. The CDR3 consists of 19 residues. With 8 bases clipped from V and 1 base from J, the junction kept 16 bases outside the gene matches. Per the germline V gene, CDR1 is MDHEN and CDR2 is SYDVKM.